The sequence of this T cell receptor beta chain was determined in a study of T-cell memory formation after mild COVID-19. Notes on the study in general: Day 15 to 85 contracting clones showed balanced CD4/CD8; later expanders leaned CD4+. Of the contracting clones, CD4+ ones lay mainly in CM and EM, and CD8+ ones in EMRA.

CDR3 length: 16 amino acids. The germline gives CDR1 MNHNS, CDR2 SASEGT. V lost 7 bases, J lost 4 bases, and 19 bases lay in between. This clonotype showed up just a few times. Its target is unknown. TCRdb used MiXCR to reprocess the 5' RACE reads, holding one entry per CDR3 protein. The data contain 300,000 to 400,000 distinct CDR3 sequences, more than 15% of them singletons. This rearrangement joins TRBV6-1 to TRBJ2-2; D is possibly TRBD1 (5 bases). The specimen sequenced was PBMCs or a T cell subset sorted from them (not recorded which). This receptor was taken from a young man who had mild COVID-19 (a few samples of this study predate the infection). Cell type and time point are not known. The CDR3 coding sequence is TGTGCCAGCACCCTGCAGGGTAACTACGGCACCGGGGAGCTGTTTTTT. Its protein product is CASTLQGNYGTGELFF.